This TCR beta chain was identified during a study of tumor-infiltrating lymphocytes in oesophageal squamous cell carcinoma. TCRdb ran MiXCR on the PCR reads and lists one entry per CDR3 protein. Of approximately 15,000 distinct CDR3 sequences in the sample, over 45% were seen once. J was trimmed by 0 bases and V by 4 bases; bases with no gene match: 5. The CDR3 sequence is 17 residues long. Germline V gene data show CDR1 as SGHTA and CDR2 as FQGTGA. The clonotype was recovered from a male donor with esophageal squamous cell carcinoma. The sequencing sample was made of esophageal tumor tissue. The genes are TRBV7-3 and TRBJ2-6; TRBD1 agrees at 8 bases. The CDR3 sequence: CASSSGQGRSGANVLTF. The DNA for the CDR3 is TGTGCCAGCAGCTCCGGACAGGGACGCTCTGGGGCCAACGTCCTGACTTTC.